The rows below give T cell receptor beta chains drawn from one sample of a study of shared clonotypes between healthy human individuals. Data came from immunoSEQ multiplex PCR; TCRdb stores just in-frame clones and leaves some out. The table includes 300,000 to 400,000 clones, roughly 80% detected once. Sequenced input: memory CD4+ T cells sorted from blood. These receptors were taken from a young man in good health. Both conserved end residues are part of each CDR3. A D gene is named only where the DNA matches it firmly. Expanded clones are given a class, and other clones once, few, many or no size at all.

>.|TRBJ2-3|.|TRBV19
CASIRRGTDTQYF
TGTGCCAGTATTAGGAGGGGGACAGATACGCAGTATTTT
>.|TRBJ2-3|TRBD2|TRBV2
CASSDALAGTDTQYF
TGTGCCAGCAGTGATGCCCTAGCGGGAACAGATACGCAGTATTTT
>once|TRBJ2-6|.|TRBV7-2
CASSPTGSGANVLTF
TGTGCCAGCAGCCCGACAGGTTCTGGGGCCAACGTCCTGACTTTC
>.|TRBJ1-4|.|TRBV7-6
CASSLDSTNEKLFF
TGTGCCAGCAGCTTAGACAGCACTAATGAAAAACTGTTTTTT
>.|TRBJ2-7|TRBD2|TRBV6-4
CASSESVSGIYEQYF
TGTGCCAGCAGTGAGAGCGTTAGCGGGATCTACGAGCAGTACTTC
>once|TRBJ2-3|.|TRBV6-1
CASRDWTDTQYF
TGTGCCAGCAGGGACTGGACAGATACGCAGTATTTT
>.|TRBJ2-3|.|TRBV5-6
CASSLPRWGATDTQYF
TGTGCCAGCAGCCTCCCCAGATGGGGGGCCACAGATACGCAGTATTTT
>.|TRBJ2-3|TRBD1|TRBV6-1
CASSRGTGSTDTQYF
TGTGCCAGCAGCCGCGGGACAGGGAGCACAGATACGCAGTATTTT
>.|TRBJ2-1|.|TRBV25-1
CASSDPTNSNEQFF
TGTGCCAGCAGTGACCCGACTAACAGCAATGAGCAGTTCTTC
>.|TRBJ1-2|TRBD1|TRBV28
CASTAVLGTTGGYTF
TGTGCCAGCACCGCCGTCCTGGGAACGACAGGGGGCTACACCTTC
>.|TRBJ1-5|.|TRBV4-1
CASSQAGSSQHF
TGCGCCAGCAGCCAAGCTGGGTCTTCCCAGCATTTT
>.|TRBJ2-5|.|TRBV5-1
CASSDRPQQETQYF
TGCGCCAGCAGCGACCGGCCTCAGCAAGAGACCCAGTACTTC
>.|TRBJ2-1|.|TRBV14
CASSQFQVSWEQFF
TGTGCCAGCAGCCAATTTCAAGTTTCTTGGGAGCAGTTCTTC
>.|TRBJ2-1|.|TRBV5-1
CASTPDPRTYNEQFF
TGCGCCAGCACCCCCGACCCAAGAACCTACAATGAGCAGTTCTTC
>.|TRBJ2-7|TRBD1|TRBV28
CASSRSVTGGYF
TGTGCCAGCAGTCGATCTGTTACAGGGGGGTACTTC
>.|TRBJ2-5|TRBD1|TRBV11-2
CASRQTGDQETQYF
TGTGCCAGCAGACAAACAGGGGATCAAGAGACCCAGTACTTC
>.|TRBJ1-2|.|TRBV6-1
CASRGGAAVDYGYTF
TGTGCCAGCAGGGGAGGGGCCGCAGTGGACTATGGCTACACCTTC
>.|TRBJ1-2|.|TRBV5-6
CASSMDSVTTYGYTF
TGTGCCAGCAGCATGGACAGCGTCACTACCTATGGCTACACCTTC
>.|TRBJ2-5|TRBD1|TRBV10-1
CASSEGQGKETQYF
TGCGCCAGCAGTGAGGGACAGGGGAAGGAGACCCAGTACTTC
>few|TRBJ2-3|.|TRBV29-1
CSAAGASASTDTQYF
TGCAGCGCAGCCGGGGCTAGCGCTAGCACAGATACGCAGTATTTT
>.|TRBJ2-2|.|TRBV19
CASTRGSGGGELFF
TGTGCCAGTACCCGGGGGTCCGGGGGAGGGGAGCTGTTTTTT
>.|TRBJ2-1|TRBD2|TRBV10-3
CAISDLAGASYNEQFF
TGTGCCATCAGTGATTTAGCGGGAGCCTCCTACAATGAGCAGTTCTTC
>few|TRBJ1-5|TRBD1|TRBV27
CASSLFPTGGSNQPQHF
TGTGCCAGCAGTTTATTCCCGACAGGGGGTTCCAATCAGCCCCAGCATTTT
>.|TRBJ2-5|TRBD2|TRBV5-1
CASSPAAGGSETQYF
TGCGCCAGCAGCCCGGCAGCGGGAGGGTCAGAGACCCAGTACTTC
>.|TRBJ2-2|TRBD1|TRBV7-3
CASSLTAHRDRGLGELFF
TGTGCCAGCAGCTTAACGGCCCATCGGGACAGGGGTTTAGGGGAGCTGTTTTTT
>.|TRBJ2-7|.|TRBV7-2
CASSFGGSSSYEQYF
TGTGCCAGCAGCTTCGGAGGGTCCTCCTCCTACGAGCAGTACTTC
>.|TRBJ1-4|TRBD1|TRBV15
CATSRGFWTGEEEKLFF
TGTGCCACCAGCAGAGGTTTTTGGACAGGAGAGGAAGAAAAACTGTTTTTT